This T cell receptor beta chain was captured by sequencing in a study of early T cells in non-severe SARS-CoV-2 infection. Across the whole study: Chains were not paired, and sequencing was done on bulk RNA from unsorted whole blood.

Individual cDNA molecules received unique molecular identifiers during library preparation. MiXCR was run by TCRdb on the 5' RACE reads, yielding one entry per CDR3 protein. The repertoire holds around 68,000 distinct CDR3 sequences, approximately 6.1% seen once, with 3.4% in the top ten. Germline V lookup: CDR1 SEHNR, CDR2 FQNEAQ (reference sequence). The CDR3 extends over 17 amino acids. With V trimmed by 5 bases and J by 2 bases, 14 bases remained unmatched. This receptor was taken from an adult who was a healthcare worker with PCR-confirmed SARS-CoV-2 infection or an uninfected control (not recorded which). The sequencing used whole blood, collected at baseline. The chain joins TRBV7-9 to TRBJ1-2; 7 bases align to TRBD1. The CDR3 sequence is CASSPSHGQAQNYGYTF. In DNA, the CDR3 is TGTGCCAGCAGCCCTAGCCACGGACAGGCCCAAAACTATGGCTACACCTTC.